A selection of T cell receptor beta chains follows, all from one sample in a study of metastatic and nonmetastatic thyroid tumors. TCRdb re-called the PCR reads with MiXCR. The table has roughly 7,300 clones, about 33% seen once; the top ten hold roughly 10%. Source material: tumor tissue. The receptors were gathered from a female donor with papillary thyroid cancer or a benign thyroid nodule (not recorded which). Some clones in this sample may be carry-over from other donors' samples. Both conserved end residues are part of each CDR3. D genes are given only for firm matches. Expanded clones are given a class, and other clones once, few, many or no size at all.

TRBJ2-3 | . | TRBD2 | TRBV9 | TGTGCCAGCAGCGTAGATCTAGCGGGAGTCGCGAGAGATACGCAGTATTTT | CASSVDLAGVARDTQYF
TRBJ2-2 | once | . | TRBV20-1 | TGCAGTGCTAGTTTAAGGGACGGCGCCGGGGAGCTGTTTTTT | CSASLRDGAGELFF
TRBJ2-7 | medium-sized | . | TRBV29-1 | TGCAGCGTTGAAGGACAGTCCTACGAGCAGTACTTC | CSVEGQSYEQYF
TRBJ2-7 | once | TRBD2 | TRBV5-1 | TGCGCCAGCAGACGTCTAGCGGGAGGGCACTCCCTATACGAGCAGTACTTC | CASRRLAGGHSLYEQYF
TRBJ2-1 | medium-sized | . | TRBV6-1 | TGTGCCAGCAGTAGTGACAGCGAGTACAATGAGCAGTTCTTC | CASSSDSEYNEQFF
TRBJ2-1 | medium-sized | TRBD1 | TRBV18 | TGTGCCAGCTCACCACCGCGAAGACAGGGTGAGGATGAGCAGTTCTTC | CASSPPRRQGEDEQFF
TRBJ2-2 | medium-sized | TRBD2 | TRBV25-1 | TGTGCCAGCAGTCCTCGCAGAGGGACTATGAACACCGGGGAGCTGTTTTTT | CASSPRRGTMNTGELFF
TRBJ2-7 | medium-sized | TRBD2 | TRBV20-1 | TGCAGTGCTAGAGGACTAGCGGGCTACGAGCAGTACTTC | CSARGLAGYEQYF
TRBJ2-7 | many | . | TRBV5-1 | TGCGCCAGCAGCTTGGTACAGGGTCACCCCTACGAGCAGTACTTC | CASSLVQGHPYEQYF
TRBJ2-1 | medium-sized | . | TRBV6-4 | TGTGCCAGCAGTGAAGCAGCGGAGCACAATGAGCAGTTCTTC | CASSEAAEHNEQFF
TRBJ2-1 | . | . | TRBV20-1 | TGCAGTGCTAGAGATCTGAGGGAGACCTCCTACAATGAGCAGTTCTTC | CSARDLRETSYNEQFF
TRBJ1-1 | . | . | TRBV5-5 | TGTGCCAGCAGCTTGGATAGGCGATTCAACACTGAAGCTTTCTTT | CASSLDRRFNTEAFF
TRBJ2-2 | . | . | TRBV28 | TGTGCCGGCAGTTTATCGTGGGTAACCCTCACCGGGGAGTTGTTTTTT | CAGSLSWVTLTGELFF
TRBJ2-7 | medium-sized | . | TRBV12-3/TRBV12-4 | TGTGCCAGCAGTTTAAGCCACGAGCAGTACTTC | CASSLSHEQYF
TRBJ2-2 | . | . | TRBV6-1 | TGTGCCAGCAGTCAAGGGGTGCGGATCACCGGGGAGCTGTTTTTT | CASSQGVRITGELFF
TRBJ2-7 | . | TRBD1 | TRBV6-1 | TGTGCCAGCATCCGGGACAGGGTGAACGAGCAGTACTTC | CASIRDRVNEQYF
TRBJ2-1 | medium-sized | TRBD1 | TRBV18 | TGTGCCAGCTCATCCTGGGGACAGGGGCGCGGGAATGAGCAGTTCTTC | CASSSWGQGRGNEQFF
TRBJ2-1 | once | TRBD1 | TRBV7-2 | TGTGCCAGCAGCCTAGCCGGGACAGGGGGCCAGGGGGAGCAGTTCTTC | CASSLAGTGGQGEQFF
TRBJ2-2 | medium-sized | TRBD1 | TRBV6-1 | TGTGCCAGCAAAACCGGGACAGGGGTGGCCTCCGGGGAGCTGTTTTTT | CASKTGTGVASGELFF
TRBJ2-1 | medium-sized | TRBD2 | TRBV5-1 | TGCGCCAGCAGCCGGCAGGGAGGGCCCTACAATGAGCAGTTCTTC | CASSRQGGPYNEQFF
TRBJ1-6 | medium-sized | . | TRBV7-8 | TGTGCCAGCAGCCAGGGAGCCAATAATTCACCCCTCCACTTT | CASSQGANNSPLHF
TRBJ2-7 | few | . | TRBV11-2 | TGTGCCAGCAGCTTAGGAGGACAACAGCCGAACGAGCAGTACTTC | CASSLGGQQPNEQYF
TRBJ2-3 | few | . | TRBV6-1 | TGTGCCAGCAGTGATTTGGCAGATACTCAGTATTTT | CASSDLADTQYF
TRBJ2-1 | . | . | TRBV28 | TGTGCCAGCAGTTTACGACTAGGGCGCCAGTCCTTC | CASSLRLGRQSF
TRBJ2-2 | . | . | TRBV6-4 | TGTGCCAGCAGTGAGACGGCAGAAGCCGGGGAGCTGTTTTTT | CASSETAEAGELFF
TRBJ1-5 | few | . | TRBV15 | TGTGCCACCAGCAGAGGGACTAGTCAGCCCCAGCATTTT | CATSRGTSQPQHF
TRBJ2-5 | . | . | TRBV7-3 | TGTGCCTCCCACAGGGTGGAAGAGACCCAGTACTTC | CASHRVEETQYF
TRBJ2-1 | . | . | TRBV15 | TGTGCCACCAGCCCTTTGGCGGACTCCTACAATGAGCAGTTCTTC | CATSPLADSYNEQFF
TRBJ1-3 | once | TRBD1 | TRBV11-1 | TGTGCCAGCAGAAGTGGGACAGGGGTTGCTGGAAACACCATATATTTT | CASRSGTGVAGNTIYF
TRBJ1-2 | many | . | TRBV6-5 | TGTGCCAGCAGTTACTCGACTGGTTGGGGCCCTAACTATGGCTACACCTTC | CASSYSTGWGPNYGYTF
TRBJ1-2 | medium-sized | . | TRBV5-1 | TGCGCCAGCAGCACGACCTTGGGTTCCGATGGCTACACCTTC | CASSTTLGSDGYTF
TRBJ1-3 | few | . | TRBV10-2 | TGCGCCAGCACCTCTGGGGACGCCTCTGGAAACACCATATATTTT | CASTSGDASGNTIYF
TRBJ1-5 | . | TRBD1 | TRBV5-5 | TGTGCCAGCAGCCGGGGACAGGCGAGCAATCAGCCCCAGCATTTT | CASSRGQASNQPQHF
TRBJ2-7 | . | TRBD2 | TRBV5-4 | TGTGCCAGCAGCTTGGAGGGACTAGCGGGCCCCTACGAGCAGTACTTC | CASSLEGLAGPYEQYF
TRBJ2-1 | once | . | TRBV7-8 | TGTGCCAGCAGGGGAGCGAACAGCCCCTCCAATGAGGAGTTCTTC | CASRGANSPSNEEFF
TRBJ2-2 | . | TRBD2 | TRBV5-5 | TGTGCCAGCAGACCCTTGCGGGGGGCCGGGGAGCTGTTTTTT | CASRPLRGAGELFF
TRBJ1-2 | medium-sized | TRBD1 | TRBV5-1 | TGCGCCAGCAGCTCCTACAGGGGTAACGGCTATGGCTACACCTTC | CASSSYRGNGYGYTF
TRBJ2-2 | . | . | TRBV6-1 | TGTGCCAGCAGCCCTGGCCCCCTAGGGTCGAACACCGGGGAGCTGTTTTTT | CASSPGPLGSNTGELFF
TRBJ1-2 | few | . | TRBV29-1 | TGCAGCGCTCTCCTCCAGGGCAACTATGGCTACACCTTC | CSALLQGNYGYTF
TRBJ1-4 | . | . | TRBV7-9 | TGTGCCAGCAGCTTACCGCCCCGGGGAGTGGAAAAACTGTTTTTT | CASSLPPRGVEKLFF
TRBJ2-7 | . | . | TRBV28 | TGTGGCAGCAGTTCGTCAGTCAACGAGCTGTACTTC | CGSSSSVNELYF